Presented here are 12 T cell receptor beta chains from one specimen sequenced in a study of blood T cell repertoires in COVID-19 (TCRdb year 2020). Preparation of the library involved the immunoSEQ multiplex PCR assay. TCRdb stores this immuneACCESS table with in-frame sequences only. Part of the clones is absent; in the studies checked, under half of the shortfall reflects unresolved V genes, and no reason is known for the rest. The sample profile shows approximately 450,000 clones; approximately 92% of them were found once. 1% to 1.3% of the sample is held by the ten biggest clonotypes. Source material: PBMCs or T cells enriched from blood (not recorded which). The receptors derive from a man aged 25-45 years who had recovered from COVID-19.

This sequence joins TRBV2 and TRBJ1-4, with 7 bases aligning to TRBD1. After removal of 4 bases from V and 6 bases from J, the junction contained 5 bases not matched to a gene. The CDR3 spans 14 residues. Germline values: CDR1 SNHLY, CDR2 FYNNEI. The CDR3 DNA reads as TGTGCCAGCAGTGGGCGACAGGGTTATGAAAAACTGTTTTTT. As protein: CASSGRQGYEKLFF.

This sequence joins TRBV6-5 and TRBJ2-1; 7 positions agree with TRBD2. Per germline, CDR1 MNHEY and CDR2 SVGAGI. Losses at the gene ends were 11 bases for V and 8 bases for J; bases not matched to a gene: 12. The CDR3 has 13 residues. The CDR3 nucleotides are TGTGCCGCCAAAGGGCGGGAGAGTCATGAGCAGTTCTTC. It codes for CAAKGRESHEQFF.

The chain is built from TRBV11-2 and TRBJ1-3, with D possibly matching TRBD1 (6 bases). Germline values: CDR1 SGHAT, CDR2 FQNNGV. Trimming cost V 6 bases and J 2 bases, with 14 bases left between them. CDR3 size: 15 residues. The CDR3 loop is CASRRGPLPGNTIYF. CDR3 sequence (DNA): TGTGCCAGCAGGCGGGGGCCCCTCCCTGGAAACACCATATATTTT.

The rearrangement links TRBV18 to TRBJ1-4; TRBD1 might be the D (5 bases). The length of the CDR3 is 14 residues. V lost 3 bases and J 7 bases, leaving 12 bases between the germline ends. The germline V gene encodes CDR1 KGHSH and CDR2 LQKENI. In DNA form, the CDR3 reads TGTGCCAGCTCACCGGCGGGGGGTGGTGAAAAACTGTTTTTT. It codes for CASSPAGGGEKLFF.

The genes are TRBV5-1 and TRBJ2-3; perhaps TRBD2 as D (5 bases). The CDR3 length is 15 residues. Trimming took 6 bases from V and 2 from J, leaving 16 bases between them. Per germline, CDR1 SGHRS and CDR2 YFSETQ. CDR3 bases: TGCGCCAGCAACGCCCAAAGCGGACTCACAGATACGCAGTATTTT. This gives the protein CASNAQSGLTDTQYF.

The chain joins TRBV2 to TRBJ1-2; D remains ambiguous. V lost 5 bases, J lost 4 bases, and 8 bases lay in between. CDR3 length: 12 residues. Germline CDR1 SNHLY, CDR2 FYNNEI. The CDR3 spells CASSLAFYGYTF. As DNA, the CDR3 is TGTGCCAGCAGTCTAGCCTTCTATGGCTACACCTTC.

This clone was counted a single time. The V and J genes are TRBV27 and TRBJ1-2; 8 nucleotides align to TRBD1. Germline CDR1 and CDR2: MNHEY and SMNVEV (reference sequence). V shed 8 bases, J shed 7 bases, and the junction held 15 bases outside the gene matches. CDR3 length equals 15 residues. CDR3 sequence reads: CASSTLTSGGSGYTF. CDR3 nucleotides: TGTGCCAGCTCCACCTTAACCTCAGGGGGCTCTGGCTACACCTTC.

The chain is built from TRBV7-6 and TRBJ1-1; possible D gene TRBD1, 5 bases. The CDR3 spans 13 residues. V was cut by 5 bases and J by 1 base, with 8 bases left in between. CDR1 and CDR2 from the germline V gene are SGHVS and FNYEAQ. CDR3 DNA: TGTGCCAGCAGCACCGACAGGAACACTGAAGCTTTCTTT. Translated: CASSTDRNTEAFF. Full variable domain (remainder filled in from reference TRBV7-6 and TRBJ1-1): GAGVSQSPRYKVTKRGQDVALRCDPISGHVSLYWYRQALGQGPEFLTYFNYEAQQDKSGLPNDRFSAERPEGSISTLTIQRTEQRDSAMYRCASSTDRNTEAFFGQGTRLTVV.

The chain combines TRBV10-1 with TRBJ2-7; weak D call: TRBD1 (6 bases). CDR1 and CDR2 (germline): WNHNN, SYGVQD (reference sequence). This CDR3 comprises 13 residues. With 4 bases removed from V and 9 bases from J, the gap between germline ends came to 16 bases. In nucleotides, the CDR3 is TGCGCCAGCAGTGGGGACACCCTCCGGGGGCAGTACTTC. The encoded protein is CASSGDTLRGQYF.

The chain combines TRBV5-4 with TRBJ2-3, with a weak D call TRBD1 (6 bases). CDR1 and CDR2 from the germline V gene are SGHNT and YYREEE (reference sequence). V was shortened by 9 bases and J by 0 bases, with 20 bases between the two germline ends. The CDR3 spans 16 residues. CDR3: CATRPLWTDSTDTQYF. Written as DNA, the CDR3 is TGTGCCACTCGACCACTGTGGACAGATAGCACAGATACGCAGTATTTT.

CDR3: CATKERDRGLDIQYF. CDR3 DNA sequence: TGTGCCACTAAGGAAAGGGACAGGGGGCTTGACATTCAGTACTTC. This rearrangement joins TRBV19 to TRBJ2-4; 12 bases are shared with TRBD1. Germline-derived CDR1 and CDR2 are LNHDA and SQIVND (reference sequence). J was trimmed by 8 bases and V by 10 bases; bases with no gene match: 12. CDR3 length: 15 amino acids.

The chain employs TRBV10-1 and TRBJ2-2, with D perhaps matching TRBD2 (6 bases). The length of the CDR3 is 16 residues. Trimming cost V 0 bases and J 6 bases, with 14 bases left between them. Germline V gene sequence: CDR1 WNHNN, CDR2 SYGVQD (reference sequence). This CDR3 reads CASSESILGSAGELFF. The CDR3 region has the DNA TGCGCCAGCAGTGAGTCGATTCTCGGGAGTGCCGGGGAGCTGTTTTTT.